The next 20 T cell receptor beta chains were all read from a single sample in a study of cytomegalovirus exposure and HLA in healthy donors. Vbeta (60) and Jbeta (13) primers were used in the PCR. TCRdb's copy holds only in-frame clones and misses some; the assay was immunoSEQ multiplex PCR. Here the sample spans approximately 77,000 clones, nearly 80% being singletons. Sequencing used PBMCs. The receptors stem from a man aged 35 to 55 in good health and CMV-seronegative.

The chain links TRBV10-1 to TRBJ2-3; 7 positions agree with TRBD2. Germline lookup yields CDR1 WNHNN and CDR2 SYGVQD (reference sequence). CDR3 length: 14 residues. The CDR3 loop is CAEERGINTDTQYF. Here the CDR3 DNA reads TGCGCGGAGGAGCGGGGTATCAACACAGATACGCAGTATTTT.

This chain links TRBV29-1 with TRBJ2-5; TRBD2 matches 7 bases. Germline CDR1 SQVTM, CDR2 ANQGSEA. The CDR3 covers 11 residues. V lost 6 bases and J lost 5; bases outside the gene matches: 3. CDR3 residues: CSVGLRETQYF. CDR3 nucleotide sequence: TGCAGCGTGGGACTAAGGGAGACCCAGTACTTC.

The chain uses TRBV5-4 and TRBJ2-5, with D possibly TRBD1 on 6 matching bases. Germline CDR1 and CDR2: SGHNT and YYREEE (reference sequence). The length of the CDR3 is 14 residues. Between the trimmed V and J ends, which lost 0 bases and 2 bases, there was a span of 8 bases. The CDR3 nucleotides read TGTGCCAGCAGCTTGGGGACAGCTCAAGAGACCCAGTACTTC. Amino acids: CASSLGTAQETQYF.

This sequence joins TRBV27 and TRBJ2-1, with a tentative D call TRBD2 (5 bases). Trimming cost V 4 bases and J 4 bases, with 11 bases left between them. The CDR3 spans 14 residues. Per the germline V gene, CDR1 is MNHEY and CDR2 is SMNVEV (reference sequence). The CDR3 loop reads CASSSLAMYNEQFF. CDR3 nucleotide sequence: TGTGCCAGCAGTTCCTTAGCGATGTACAATGAGCAGTTCTTC.

The table lists this clone with a few counts. This sequence joins TRBV4-1 and TRBJ1-1; no clear D gene. Germline assignment: CDR1 MGHRA and CDR2 YSYEKL. The CDR3 is 15 amino acids. V shed 4 bases and J shed 5 bases, with 17 bases lying between them. This CDR3 is CASSPLTTQRTEAFF. The CDR3 DNA reads as TGCGCCAGCAGCCCTTTAACTACCCAGAGGACTGAAGCTTTCTTT.

The rearrangement uses TRBV7-9 and TRBJ2-5; D gene uncertain. The germline CDR1 and CDR2 sequences are SEHNR and FQNEAQ (reference sequence). The CDR3 extends over 11 amino acids. The germline V and J ends were trimmed by 5 bases and 7 bases, with 8 bases remaining between them. The CDR3 loop reads CASSRQLTQYF. The CDR3 nucleotides are TGTGCCAGCAGCCGACAACTGACCCAGTACTTC.

V gene TRBV5-4 combines with J gene TRBJ2-7; D call uncertain. V lost 0 bases and J 3 bases, leaving 16 bases between the germline ends. Looked up from germline, CDR1 is SGHNT and CDR2 is YYREEE (reference sequence). The CDR3 extends over 16 amino acids. CDR3 residues: CASSLDPMPTIYEQYF. The CDR3 DNA reads TGTGCCAGCAGCTTGGATCCGATGCCCACAATCTACGAGCAGTACTTC. Using reference TRBV5-4 and TRBJ2-7 for the parts outside the CDR3, the full variable domain is ETGVTQSPTHLIKTRGQQVTLRCSSQSGHNTVSWYQQALGQGPQFIFQYYREEENGRGNFPPRFSGLQFPNYSSELNVNALELDDSALYLCASSLDPMPTIYEQYFGPGTRLTVT.

The chain recombines TRBV7-2 with TRBJ2-2; D is perhaps TRBD2 (6 bases). The CDR3 has 13 residues. The germline V gene encodes CDR1 SGHTA and CDR2 FQGNSA. V was pared by 4 bases and J by 4 bases, with 7 bases between. CDR3 amino acids: CASSSGLTGELFF. The CDR3 DNA is TGTGCCAGCAGCTCGGGACTCACCGGGGAGCTGTTTTTT.

This clone was detected a few times. The J gene is TRBJ2-1, the V gene TRBV27; 10 bases are shared with TRBD2. Germline lookup yields CDR1 MNHEY and CDR2 SMNVEV (reference sequence). The ends lost 5 bases at V and 7 bases at J; junction bases unmatched: 8. This CDR3 is 15 amino acids long. The CDR3 DNA reads as TGTGCCAGCAGTCTCTGGAGCGGGAGGGGGAATGAGCAGTTCTTC. Protein product: CASSLWSGRGNEQFF.

J is TRBJ2-7 and V is TRBV28, with 10 nucleotides matching TRBD1. Germline V gene data show CDR1 as MDHEN and CDR2 as SYDVKM. After removal of 6 bases from V and 3 bases from J, the junction contained 8 bases not matched to a gene. The CDR3 runs 15 residues. The CDR3 is CASSPGTGVLYEQYF. CDR3 sequence (DNA): TGTGCCAGCAGCCCCGGGACAGGGGTTCTCTACGAGCAGTACTTC.

V usage is TRBV21-1 and J usage is TRBJ2-1; the tabulated D call, TRBD1, remains unverified against the DNA. TRBV21-1 is a pseudogene locus. This CDR3 contains 14 residues. The CDR3 DNA sequence: TGTGGAAGGGGGCCCGACTGGGCCTACAATGAGCAGTTCTTC. It yields the protein CGRGPDWAYNEQFF.

The chain links TRBV4-2 to TRBJ1-2; 9 nucleotides agree with TRBD1. The CDR3 has 16 residues. The V segment lost 4 bases and the J segment 4 bases; nucleotides outside the gene matches: 10. Looked up from germline, CDR1 is LGHNA and CDR2 is YNFKEQ. The CDR3, as DNA: TGTGCCAGCAGCCGTGGACAGGGGCGGGGTGGCTATGGCTACACCTTC. It encodes CASSRGQGRGGYGYTF.

This chain connects TRBV2 to TRBJ2-1; tentatively, D is TRBD1 (6 bases). The CDR3 loop spans 13 amino acids. Trimming removed 7 bases at V and 7 bases at J, with 14 bases between. CDR1 is SNHLY and CDR2 is FYNNEI in the germline V gene. The DNA for the CDR3 is TGTGCCAGCATTTATAGGGGGAATAATGAGCAGTTCTTC. Amino acids: CASIYRGNNEQFF.

This clone was found a few times. The chain employs TRBV28 and TRBJ1-1; the D is unclear. This CDR3 is built from 13 residues. Germline CDR1 MDHEN, CDR2 SYDVKM. Between the trimmed V and J ends, which lost 5 bases and 7 bases, there was a span of 14 bases. The CDR3 DNA follows: TGTGCCAGCAGTCCCCCCAGACTCGGTGAAGCTTTCTTT. Translated, it gives CASSPPRLGEAFF.

V and J are TRBV5-1 and TRBJ1-2; tentatively, D is TRBD1 (6 bases). The CDR3 spans 13 residues. Germline loops: CDR1 SGHRS, CDR2 YFSETQ. The V end was cut by 0 bases, the J end by 8 bases, with 11 bases between. CDR3 region: CASSLAKGEGYTF. The CDR3, as DNA: TGCGCCAGCAGCTTGGCGAAGGGGGAAGGCTACACCTTC.

V is TRBV4-1 and J is TRBJ2-5, with 12 bases identical to TRBD2. The CDR3 sequence is 15 residues long. The germline V gene has CDR1 MGHRA and CDR2 YSYEKL. The J segment lost 4 bases and the V segment lost 0 bases, leaving 0 bases of the junction unmatched. The DNA of the CDR3 is TGCGCCAGCAGCCAAGAGGGACTAGCGGGAGAGACCCAGTACTTC. Protein: CASSQEGLAGETQYF.

The J gene is TRBJ2-3, the V gene TRBV6-5, with TRBD2 identical over 14 bases. The CDR3 is made up of 16 amino acids. Germline assignment: CDR1 MNHEY and CDR2 SVGAGI. J lost 4 bases, V lost 2 bases, and 2 bases had no gene match. The CDR3 is CASSYTTSGRADTQYF. CDR3 nucleotides: TGTGCCAGCAGTTACACGACTAGCGGGAGGGCAGATACGCAGTATTTT.

The gene calls are TRBV7-2 and TRBJ2-3, with 13 bases identical to TRBD2. Trimming removed 6 bases from V and 6 bases from J; junction bases left unmatched: 12. Germline-derived CDR1 and CDR2 are SGHTA and FQGNSA. This CDR3 region has 17 residues. The CDR3 DNA reads TGTGCCAGCAGTTCTACTAGCGGGAGGGCCCAAAGGGATACGCAGTATTTT. It translates to CASSSTSGRAQRDTQYF.

The V gene is TRBV5-6, the J gene TRBJ2-7, with TRBD2 matching 9 bases. With V trimmed by 3 bases and J by 4 bases, 2 bases remained unmatched. The CDR3 runs 13 residues. CDR1 SGHDT and CDR2 YYEEEE come from the germline V gene. The CDR3 loop is CASSWRGGYEQYF. The CDR3 nucleotides are TGTGCCAGCAGCTGGCGGGGGGGTTACGAGCAGTACTTC.

The rearrangement uses TRBV6-6 and TRBJ2-4; 9 bases match TRBD1. Germline trimming cut 8 bases from V and 9 bases from J; bases unmatched to any gene: 8. The CDR3 is 13 residues long. The germline CDR1 and CDR2 sequences are MNHNY and SVGAGI (reference sequence). The CDR3 loop is CASSGTGNSIQYF. In DNA form, the CDR3 reads TGTGCCAGCTCGGGGACAGGGAATTCCATTCAGTACTTC.